The entry below gives a single TCR beta chain sequence along with its context. Its target is not known. These data come from a study of monozygotic twins with inflammatory bowel disease. General study results and limits: The co-twins with IBD showed lower TCRbeta diversity (inverse Simpson) than their healthy siblings. In the analysis, different T cell subtypes could not be told apart. IBD patients share fewer clonotypes with other people than healthy twins do, especially with disease activity.

TCRdb reprocessed the 5' RACE reads and stores each CDR3 protein as one record, lacking DNA. This sample's table reports fewer than 200,000 distinct CDR3 sequences. The CDR3 runs to 13 residues. Germline V CDR1 and CDR2: SQVTM, ANQGSEA. The chain has TRBV29-1 and TRBJ2-1; there is no DNA to check the TCRdb D call of TRBD2. Specimen: blood. This receptor was identified in a human donor with ulcerative colitis or Crohn's disease, or a healthy co-twin of an affected twin (not recorded which). The CDR3 sequence: CSVALAGVDEQFF.